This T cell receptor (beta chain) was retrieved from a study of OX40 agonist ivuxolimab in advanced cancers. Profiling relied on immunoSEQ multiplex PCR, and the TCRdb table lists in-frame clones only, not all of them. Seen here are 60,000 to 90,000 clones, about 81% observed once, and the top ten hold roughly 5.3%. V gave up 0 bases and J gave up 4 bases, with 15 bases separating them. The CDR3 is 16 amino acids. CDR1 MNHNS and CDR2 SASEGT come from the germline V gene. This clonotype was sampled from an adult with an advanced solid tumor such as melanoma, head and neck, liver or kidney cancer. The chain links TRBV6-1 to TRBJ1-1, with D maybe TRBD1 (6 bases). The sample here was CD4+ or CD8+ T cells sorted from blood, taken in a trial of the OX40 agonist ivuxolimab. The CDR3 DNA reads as TGTGCCAGCAGTGAAGCGAAGGGAGGGGGGTTCACTGAAGCTTTCTTT. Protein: CASSEAKGGGFTEAFF.